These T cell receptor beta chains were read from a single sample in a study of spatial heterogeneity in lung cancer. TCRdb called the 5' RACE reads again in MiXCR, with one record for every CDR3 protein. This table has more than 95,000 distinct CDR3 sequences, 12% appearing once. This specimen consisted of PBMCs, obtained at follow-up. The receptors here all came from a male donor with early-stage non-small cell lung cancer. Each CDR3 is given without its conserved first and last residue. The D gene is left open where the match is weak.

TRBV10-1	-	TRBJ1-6	ASSESGNSPLH
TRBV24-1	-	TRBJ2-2	ATKEGTGGELF
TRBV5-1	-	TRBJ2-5	ASSDPPETQY
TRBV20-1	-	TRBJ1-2	SARVSGNGYT
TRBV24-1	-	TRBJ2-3	AISRGWFTDTQY
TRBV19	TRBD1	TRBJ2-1	ASSIVGQAYNEQF
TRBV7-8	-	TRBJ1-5	ASSLESLGGAQH
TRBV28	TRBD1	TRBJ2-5	ASSQDRGHGETQY
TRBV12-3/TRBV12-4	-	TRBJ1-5	ASSDGYQPQH
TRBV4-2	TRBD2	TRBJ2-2	ASSPLAGPNTGELF
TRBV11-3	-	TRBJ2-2	ASSVDRPTFTGELF
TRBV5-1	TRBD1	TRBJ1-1	ASSSPGTENTEAF
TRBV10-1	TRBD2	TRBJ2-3	TSSGTNTDTQY
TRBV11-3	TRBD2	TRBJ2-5	ASSSSGEKETQY
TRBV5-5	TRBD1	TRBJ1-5	ASSPQGRDNQPQH
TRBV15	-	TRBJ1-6	ATSNWGVLGSYNSPLH
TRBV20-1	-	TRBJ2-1	SARGPKPNEQF
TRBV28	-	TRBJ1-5	ASSLSLVLRPQH
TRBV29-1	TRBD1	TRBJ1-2	SVSPGQAARGYT
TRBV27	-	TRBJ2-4	ASSSGVIAKNIQY
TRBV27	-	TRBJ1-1	ASRRTDNTEAF
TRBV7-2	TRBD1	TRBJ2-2	ASSLKPGQGAGELF
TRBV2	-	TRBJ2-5	ASSTTTPQETQY
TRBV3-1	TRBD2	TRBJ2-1	ASSPMRGGHGNEQF
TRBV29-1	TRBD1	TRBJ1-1	SVAPGGRTEAF
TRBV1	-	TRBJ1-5	TSSQDLEDREGNQPQH
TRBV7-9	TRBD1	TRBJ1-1	ASSLVQGATEAF
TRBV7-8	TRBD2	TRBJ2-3	ASSLDSGGPQAQY
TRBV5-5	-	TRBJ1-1	ASRGDFLVTEAF
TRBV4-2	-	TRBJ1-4	ASSQDGDRPTNEKLF
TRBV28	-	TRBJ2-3	ASRVLEGGADTQY
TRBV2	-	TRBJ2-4	ASRRDSRNSIQY
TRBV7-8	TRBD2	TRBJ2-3	ASSPWTSGDTDTQY
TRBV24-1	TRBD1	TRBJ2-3	ATSDRDRSLGDTQY
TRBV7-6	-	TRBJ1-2	ASSPDSRNYGYT
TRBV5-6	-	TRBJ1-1	ASSQGIGAF
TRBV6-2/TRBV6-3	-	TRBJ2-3	ASSGHLTLDTQY
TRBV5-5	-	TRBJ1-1	ASSLARNKNTEAF
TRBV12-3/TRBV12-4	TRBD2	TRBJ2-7	ASSSFGLAGSHEQY
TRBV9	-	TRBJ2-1	ASSVAAVYNEQF
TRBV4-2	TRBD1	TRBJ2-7	ASSHYRDSSYEQY
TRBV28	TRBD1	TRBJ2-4	ASTSLRTGANIQY
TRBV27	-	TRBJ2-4	ASSLSPTGPRIQY
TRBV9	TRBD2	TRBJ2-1	ASSVGPSGGYNEQF
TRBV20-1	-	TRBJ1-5	SARDPLSSNQPQH
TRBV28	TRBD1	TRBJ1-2	ATRTGKNYGYT
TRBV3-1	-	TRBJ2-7	ASSQEGGVAAYEQY